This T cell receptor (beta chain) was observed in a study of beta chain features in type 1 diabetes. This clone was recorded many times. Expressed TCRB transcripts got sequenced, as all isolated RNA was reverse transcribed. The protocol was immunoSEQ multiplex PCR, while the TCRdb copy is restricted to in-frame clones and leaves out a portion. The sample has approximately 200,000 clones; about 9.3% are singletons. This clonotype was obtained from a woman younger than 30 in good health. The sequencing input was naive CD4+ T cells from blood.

The CDR3 loop reads CSVRGYTDTQYF. CDR3 bases: TGCAGCGTTCGGGGATACACAGATACGCAGTATTTT. The chain joins TRBV29-1 to TRBJ2-3, with D possibly TRBD2 on 5 matching bases. The germline V gene has CDR1 SQVTM and CDR2 ANQGSEA. CDR3 length: 12 amino acids. V lost 5 bases and J 2 bases, leaving 8 bases between the germline ends.